Shown below are 30 T cell receptor beta chains from a single sample sequenced in a study of OX40 agonist ivuxolimab in advanced cancers. Only in-frame clones appear in the TCRdb table, and some are missing; sequencing was by immunoSEQ multiplex PCR. The table records 45,000 to 60,000 clones, nearly 80% of them present only once. Specimen: CD4+ or CD8+ T cells sorted from blood, collected in a trial of the OX40 agonist ivuxolimab. These receptors all come from an adult with an advanced solid tumor such as melanoma, head and neck, liver or kidney cancer.

J is TRBJ2-7 and V is TRBV10-2; TRBD2 aligns across 9 bases. This CDR3 has 15 amino acids. V was pared by 3 bases and J by 3 bases, with 6 bases of the junction left unmatched. CDR1 is WSHSY and CDR2 is SAAADI in the germline V gene. As DNA, the CDR3 is TGCGCCAGCAGTGAACGGACTAGCGCTAACTACGAGCAGTACTTC. Translated: CASSERTSANYEQYF.

In its sample, this clone was seen once. The V call is TRBV28, the J call TRBJ1-2, with D possibly being TRBD1 (6 bases). The V end lost 6 bases, the J end lost 2 bases, and 19 bases lay between the germline ends. There are 16 residues in the CDR3. Per germline, CDR1 MDHEN and CDR2 SYDVKM. In DNA, the CDR3 is TGTGCCAGCAGCCCCCCAAGGACAGTACGGAACTATGGCTACACCTTC. It specifies CASSPPRTVRNYGYTF.

The count of this clone is one. The gene calls are TRBV30 and TRBJ2-7; no clear D. CDR1 is GTSNPN, CDR2 SVGIG, per germline (reference sequence). Trimming stripped 4 bases from V and 5 bases from J, with 3 bases between. The CDR3 is made up of 9 amino acids. The CDR3 loop is CAWKNEQYF. DNA for the CDR3: TGTGCCTGGAAAAACGAGCAGTACTTC.

The chain uses TRBV20-1 and TRBJ2-7; D is possibly TRBD1 or TRBD2 (5 bases each). The CDR3 is 11 residues long. Germline loops: CDR1 DFQATT, CDR2 SNEGSKA (reference sequence). Trimming left V 5 bases short and J 5 bases short, with 10 bases between. CDR3 region: CSADQGDEQYF. CDR3 in DNA: TGCAGTGCTGATCAGGGAGACGAGCAGTACTTC.

The chain uses TRBV18 and TRBJ2-1; no definite D call. The V gene lost 6 bases and the J gene lost 7 bases, with 7 bases spanning the gap. Germline CDR1 is KGHSH and CDR2 is LQKENI. The CDR3 contains 11 residues. CDR3 region: CASSSMNEQFF. CDR3 DNA sequence: TGTGCCAGCTCCTCGATGAATGAGCAGTTCTTC.

The V and J genes are TRBV11-3 and TRBJ2-2; D is possibly TRBD2 (6 bases). Germline CDR1 SGHNT, CDR2 YENEEA. The CDR3 runs 14 residues. Trimming cost V 5 bases and J 8 bases, with 15 bases left between them. CDR3 nucleotides: TGTGCCAGCAGCCGGGACTCTATCCCGGGGGAGCTGTTTTTT. It yields the protein CASSRDSIPGELFF.

This rearrangement joins TRBV5-1 to TRBJ1-1; D not certain. Trimming cost V 6 bases and J 3 bases, with 12 bases left between them. The CDR3 is made up of 13 amino acids. Germline CDR1 and CDR2: SGHRS and YFSETQ. CDR3 sequence: CASKKTADTEAFF. The DNA of the CDR3 is TGCGCCAGCAAGAAAACGGCGGACACTGAAGCTTTCTTT.

There are a few counts of this clone. This chain links TRBV7-8 with TRBJ1-2; D ambiguous. CDR1 and CDR2 from the germline V gene are SGHVS and FQNEAQ. CDR3 size: 14 residues. V was trimmed by 4 bases and J by 8 bases, leaving 17 bases between them. CDR3 residues: CASSSRAGTRGYTF. The CDR3 bases are TGTGCCAGCAGCTCGAGGGCAGGCACGCGGGGCTACACCTTC.

The gene calls are TRBV7-9 and TRBJ1-2; TRBD1 might be the D (5 bases). The CDR3 has 15 amino acids. V lost 5 bases, J lost 4 bases, and 17 bases lay in between. Germline V gene data show CDR1 as SEHNR and CDR2 as FQNEAQ (reference sequence). CDR3 sequence reads: CASSRNGGGGYGYTF. CDR3 coding DNA: TGTGCCAGCAGCCGAAACGGAGGCGGGGGCTATGGCTACACCTTC.

The genes are TRBV7-6 and TRBJ2-2; unclear D gene. Germline CDR1 is SGHVS and CDR2 is FNYEAQ. V was pared by 5 bases and J by 4 bases, with 14 bases between. This CDR3 has 15 amino acids. CDR3 sequence (DNA): TGTGCCAGCAGCGCGAGCTGGGTGGGCACCGGGGAGCTGTTTTTT. Residues: CASSASWVGTGELFF. The complete variable domain, with remaining parts taken from reference TRBV7-6 and TRBJ2-2, reads GAGVSQSPRYKVTKRGQDVALRCDPISGHVSLYWYRQALGQGPEFLTYFNYEAQQDKSGLPNDRFSAERPEGSISTLTIQRTEQRDSAMYRCASSASWVGTGELFFGEGSRLTVL.

This chain joins TRBV5-4 and TRBJ2-5; D unclear. This CDR3 has 14 amino acids. V lost 4 bases and J 4 bases, leaving 14 bases between the germline ends. Germline assignment: CDR1 SGHNT and CDR2 YYREEE (reference sequence). The CDR3 protein is CASSPPPQGETQYF. CDR3 bases: TGTGCCAGCAGCCCACCACCCCAAGGAGAGACCCAGTACTTC.

This clone was seen a few times. The chain is built from TRBV29-1 and TRBJ2-7, with a possible D match to TRBD2 (6 bases). Germline CDR1 SQVTM, CDR2 ANQGSEA. Trimming cost V 7 bases and J 6 bases, with 16 bases left between them. The CDR3 is made up of 12 amino acids. CDR3 DNA: TGCAGCGCCGGGAGAAGGGATCGCGAGCAGTACTTC. Translated: CSAGRRDREQYF.

This clone was detected only once. The gene calls are TRBV5-8 and TRBJ1-2; D is possibly TRBD1 (6 bases). The V gene lost 3 bases and the J gene lost 4 bases, with 13 bases spanning the gap. Germline lookup yields CDR1 SGHTS and CDR2 YDEGEE. This CDR3 spans 14 amino acids. This chain's CDR3 is CASSSAQGIYGYTF. CDR3 in DNA: TGTGCCAGCAGCTCGGCTCAGGGGATCTATGGCTACACCTTC.

The V and J genes are TRBV19 and TRBJ2-5; D not resolved. Germline loops: CDR1 LNHDA, CDR2 SQIVND (reference sequence). The germline V and J ends were trimmed by 4 bases and 3 bases, with 9 bases remaining between them. This CDR3 is 13 amino acids long. CDR3 nucleotides: TGTGCCAGTAGTACCACTTGGGAAGAGACCCAGTACTTC. Protein sequence: CASSTTWEETQYF. Using reference TRBV19 and TRBJ2-5 for the parts outside the CDR3, the full variable domain is DGGITQSPKYLFRKEGQNVTLSCEQNLNHDAMYWYRQDPGQGLRLIYYSQIVNDFQKGDIAEGYSVSREKKESFPLTVTSAQKNPTAFYLCASSTTWEETQYFGPGTRLLVL.

This clone was seen just once. The chain combines TRBV19 with TRBJ2-1; 9 bases match TRBD2. The V segment lost 6 bases and the J segment 7 bases; nucleotides outside the gene matches: 10. Germline V gene lookup returns CDR1 LNHDA and CDR2 SQIVND (reference sequence). This CDR3 is built from 15 residues. The CDR3 DNA reads TGTGCCAGTAGACCGGCGGGGGGGCAGTCGAATGAGCAGTTCTTC. It yields the protein CASRPAGGQSNEQFF.

The chain employs TRBV7-9 and TRBJ1-2; the match to TRBD1 covers 7 bases. V was pared by 5 bases and J by 8 bases, with 11 bases of the junction left unmatched. This CDR3 is built from 14 residues. Germline V gives CDR1 SEHNR, CDR2 FQNEAQ (reference sequence). The CDR3 bases are TGTGCCAGCAGCCCCGGACAGGAGAGAGACGGCTACACCTTC. It yields the protein CASSPGQERDGYTF.

In DNA, the CDR3 is TGTGCCAGCAGCTTGTTATCGGATTCACCCCTCCACTTT. Protein: CASSLLSDSPLHF. The V call is TRBV5-6, the J call TRBJ1-6, with D unresolved. Trimming removed 1 base from V and 8 bases from J, with 7 bases in between. The germline gives CDR1 SGHDT, CDR2 YYEEEE. The length of the CDR3 is 13 residues.

The gene calls are TRBV14 and TRBJ2-3; 10 positions agree with TRBD2. Germline CDR1 is SGHDN and CDR2 is FVKESK. This CDR3 has 18 amino acids. The V segment lost 0 bases and the J segment 3 bases; nucleotides outside the gene matches: 9. CDR3 DNA sequence: TGTGCCAGCAGCCAAGATGTTTTGCTAGCGGGAGTTACAGATACGCAGTATTTT. Protein: CASSQDVLLAGVTDTQYF.

This sequence joins TRBV9 and TRBJ1-1, with D possibly being TRBD1 (5 bases). In germline, CDR1 is SGDLS, CDR2 YYNGEE. Trimming took 4 bases from V and 0 from J, leaving 10 bases between them. This CDR3 region has 14 residues. This chain's CDR3 is CASSPTTVNTEAFF. CDR3 DNA sequence: TGTGCCAGCAGCCCTACGACAGTGAACACTGAAGCTTTCTTT.

DNA of the CDR3: TGTGCCAGCAGCACGGGACTAGCGGGAGATACGCAGTATTTT. Its protein product is CASSTGLAGDTQYF. The chain employs TRBV7-8 and TRBJ2-3; 12 positions match TRBD2. V lost 5 bases, J lost 5 bases, and 2 bases stayed unmatched. Germline values: CDR1 SGHVS, CDR2 FQNEAQ. The CDR3 length is 14 residues.

The chain is built from TRBV19 and TRBJ2-3; tentative D call: TRBD1 (6 bases). The CDR3 extends over 13 amino acids. The ends were cut back, 5 bases at V and 8 bases at J, with 14 bases in the middle. The germline gives CDR1 LNHDA, CDR2 SQIVND (reference sequence). The CDR3 here is CASSAVRGGTQYF. The CDR3 DNA is TGTGCCAGTAGTGCCGTCAGGGGTGGTACGCAGTATTTT.

V gene TRBV9 combines with J gene TRBJ2-1, with 7 nucleotides matching TRBD2. The CDR3 is made up of 21 amino acids. Germline V CDR1 and CDR2: SGDLS, YYNGEE. V lost 4 bases to trimming and J lost 3 bases; unmatched junction nucleotides: 25. CDR3 DNA sequence: TGTGCCAGCAGCCTAACCCTAGACGAGCGGGAAGCCGAGAGTTACTACAATGAGCAGTTCTTC. Translation: CASSLTLDEREAESYYNEQFF.

This clone was detected once. Other DNA sequences in this specimen translate into the identical CDR3. The rearrangement uses TRBV5-1 and TRBJ2-5, with D maybe TRBD2 (7 bases). Looked up from germline, CDR1 is SGHRS and CDR2 is YFSETQ. V gave up 0 bases and J gave up 5 bases, with 8 bases separating them. There are 13 residues in the CDR3. The CDR3 is CASSLGGGETQYF. CDR3 DNA: TGCGCCAGCAGCTTGGGGGGGGGCGAGACCCAGTACTTC.

The chain is built from TRBV21-1 and TRBJ2-3; TRBD2 is taken as the D call from the table, unchecked against the DNA. TRBV21-1 is termed a pseudogene. The CDR3 is 17 residues long. CDR3 in amino acids: CASSKPAGVSRTDTQYF. The CDR3 DNA reads as TGTGCCAGCAGCAAACCAGCGGGGGTATCGCGCACAGATACGCAGTATTTT.

This CDR3 reads CASSLALNYGYTF. The DNA of the CDR3 is TGTGCCAGCAGCTTAGCGCTTAACTATGGCTACACCTTC. V gene TRBV7-9 combines with J gene TRBJ1-2; D unclear. Trimming cost V 0 bases and J 1 base, with 3 bases left between them. Per the germline V gene, CDR1 is SEHNR and CDR2 is FQNEAQ (reference sequence). CDR3 length: 13 residues.

The V gene is TRBV19, the J gene TRBJ2-1; D unresolved. CDR3 length: 15 residues. The V and J ends lost 6 bases and 0 bases respectively, with 12 bases between them. Germline-derived CDR1 and CDR2 are LNHDA and SQIVND (reference sequence). The CDR3 bases are TGTGCCAGTAGCCCCCAGTCATCCTCCTACAATGAGCAGTTCTTC. Amino acid sequence: CASSPQSSSYNEQFF.

This chain uses TRBV27 with TRBJ2-5; a possible D gene is TRBD2 (6 bases). With 0 bases removed from V and 4 bases from J, the gap between germline ends came to 6 bases. Germline V gene sequence: CDR1 MNHEY, CDR2 SMNVEV (reference sequence). This CDR3 has 13 amino acids. CDR3: CASSLSGGETQYF. Here the CDR3 DNA reads TGTGCCAGCAGTTTATCGGGAGGAGAGACCCAGTACTTC.

The chain joins TRBV29-1 to TRBJ2-3, with TRBD1 matching over 9 bases. CDR1 is SQVTM, CDR2 ANQGSEA, per germline. CDR3 length: 13 residues. V lost 6 bases, J lost 5 bases, and 6 bases stayed unmatched. In DNA, the CDR3 is TGCAGCGTCCCGGGACAGGGTGGAGATACGCAGTATTTT. It encodes CSVPGQGGDTQYF.

V and J are TRBV27 and TRBJ2-4; D may be TRBD2 (5 bases). Germline values: CDR1 MNHEY, CDR2 SMNVEV (reference sequence). CDR3 size: 13 residues. Trimming took off 4 bases at V and 3 bases at J, with 7 bases between the two ends. The DNA for the CDR3 is TGTGCCAGCAGTTACAGCGGCAAAAACATTCAGTACTTC. Its protein is CASSYSGKNIQYF.

This clone has only a few counts. The V gene is TRBV30, the J gene TRBJ1-5, with D tentatively TRBD1 (5 bases). V was pared by 0 bases and J by 6 bases, with 9 bases between. This CDR3 contains 13 residues. Germline CDR1 GTSNPN, CDR2 SVGIG (reference sequence). CDR3 protein: CAWSVGGSQPQHF. The CDR3 nucleotides read TGTGCCTGGAGTGTCGGGGGGTCTCAGCCCCAGCATTTT.